Each of the 25 T cell receptor beta chains below was sequenced from the same sample in a study of read filtering for tumor transcriptome and immune sequencing. Molecular barcoded adaptors covering alpha/delta and beta/gamma chains were used on 400 to 450 ng RNA. TCRdb recomputed calls from the reads with MiXCR, one row per CDR3 protein. Here the sample spans 35,000 to 40,000 distinct CDR3 sequences, roughly 13% being singletons. Sequencing was carried out using a population of CD138-negative cells sorted from bone marrow. These receptors were obtained from a donor over 35 with multiple myeloma.

This clonotype was counted between two and nine times. The chain joins TRBV6-2 or TRBV6-3 to TRBJ1-1; possibly TRBD1 for D (6 bases). Germline V gene lookup returns CDR1 MNHEY and CDR2 SVGEGT. V lost 0 bases, J lost 1 base, and 6 bases lay in between. The CDR3 loop spans 14 amino acids. The CDR3 spells CASSYSGGNTEAFF. In DNA, the CDR3 is TGTGCCAGCAGTTACTCAGGGGGGAACACTGAAGCTTTCTTT.

In its sample, this clonotype was seen many times. The rearrangement links TRBV20-1 to TRBJ2-1; 8 bases are a match to TRBD1. CDR1 DFQATT and CDR2 SNEGSKA come from the germline V gene (reference sequence). The CDR3 is made up of 11 amino acids. Here the CDR3 reads CRGTGGNEQFF. The CDR3 bases are TGCAGGGGGACAGGAGGCAATGAGCAGTTCTTC.

Sample share makes this clonotype medium-sized. This chain uses TRBV6-6 with TRBJ2-3; D unresolved. The CDR3 covers 15 residues. Germline V lookup: CDR1 MNHNY, CDR2 SVGAGI (reference sequence). V was pared by 7 bases and J by 4 bases, with 18 bases between. The CDR3 loop is CASTLLGLGADTQYF. The DNA of the CDR3 is TGTGCCAGCACCCTCCTGGGCCTTGGGGCAGATACGCAGTATTTT.

This clonotype was counted at least ten times. The chain uses TRBV4-2 and TRBJ2-4, with D maybe TRBD2 (6 bases). This CDR3 contains 14 residues. The V end was cut by 4 bases, the J end by 8 bases, with 15 bases between. From germline, CDR1 is LGHNA and CDR2 YNFKEQ. The CDR3 spells CASSPEGTLDIQYF. Written as DNA, the CDR3 is TGTGCCAGCAGCCCGGAGGGGACTCTTGACATTCAGTACTTC.

This clonotype has at least ten counts. The rearrangement uses TRBV15 and TRBJ1-1, with 10 bases fitting TRBD1. V dropped 5 bases and J dropped 1; count of bases not matched to a gene: 7. The CDR3 sequence is 16 residues long. CDR1 and CDR2 (germline): LNHNV, YYDKDF (reference sequence). The CDR3 region has the DNA TGTGCCACCAGCCTCTGGGGACAGGGGCAGAACACTGAAGCTTTCTTT. This codes for CATSLWGQGQNTEAFF.

This clonotype was counted many times. The gene calls are TRBV24-1 and TRBJ2-3, with TRBD1 identical over 8 bases. This CDR3 contains 15 residues. The ends lost 3 bases at V and 2 bases at J; junction bases unmatched: 3. CDR1 KGHDR and CDR2 SFDVKD come from the germline V gene. The CDR3 sequence is CATSDGQGHTDTQYF. CDR3 DNA: TGTGCCACCAGTGATGGACAGGGACACACAGATACGCAGTATTTT.

This clonotype has at least ten counts. This CDR3 is CASSQSVGDTQYF. The CDR3 bases are TGTGCCAGCAGCCAAAGCGTAGGAGATACGCAGTATTTT. The rearrangement uses TRBV7-3 and TRBJ2-3; D remains unclear. The CDR3 sequence is 13 residues long. V lost 5 bases to trimming and J lost 5 bases, with 11 bases between them. CDR1 is SGHTA, CDR2 FQGTGA, per germline.

This clonotype came up many times. This chain links TRBV13 with TRBJ2-3; the D is unclear. Trimming stripped 3 bases from V and 1 base from J, with 2 bases between. Germline values: CDR1 PRHDT, CDR2 FYEKMQ (reference sequence). CDR3 size: 12 residues. CDR3 loop: CASSFRTDTQYF. DNA of the CDR3: TGTGCCAGCAGCTTCCGCACAGATACGCAGTATTTT. Drawing the rest from reference TRBV13 and TRBJ2-3, the complete variable domain is AAGVIQSPRHLIKEKRETATLKCYPIPRHDTVYWYQQGPGQDPQFLISFYEKMQSDKGSIPDRFSAQQFSDYHSELNMSSLELGDSALYFCASSFRTDTQYFGPGTRLTVL.

This clonotype was picked up many times. The rearrangement uses TRBV2 and TRBJ2-1; 8 bases agree with TRBD1. Germline values: CDR1 SNHLY, CDR2 FYNNEI. The CDR3 runs to 16 residues. Unmatched junction bases numbered 10, after V lost 3 bases and J lost 6 bases. The CDR3 nucleotides are TGTGCCAGCAGTGACGATAGACAGGGGAGTTCCAATGAGCAGTTCTTC. Translating it yields CASSDDRQGSSNEQFF.

This clonotype is deemed medium-sized. CDR3 amino acids: CSARDDLTGVFSDGYTF. In nucleotides, the CDR3 is TGCAGTGCTAGAGATGATCTTACAGGTGTCTTTTCGGATGGCTACACCTTC. J is TRBJ1-2 and V is TRBV20-1; a weak D match, TRBD1 (5 bases). CDR1 is DFQATT and CDR2 is SNEGSKA in the germline V gene (reference sequence). The CDR3 covers 17 residues. With 0 bases removed from V and 6 bases from J, the gap between germline ends came to 23 bases.

This clonotype has at least ten counts. The V gene is TRBV6-5, the J gene TRBJ2-2; 7 bases line up with TRBD1. The CDR3 extends over 15 amino acids. V dropped 6 bases and J dropped 0; count of bases not matched to a gene: 4. CDR1 and CDR2 (germline): MNHEY, SVGAGI. The CDR3 DNA reads as TGTGCCAGCAGGCCCGGGACAGCGAACACCGGGGAGCTGTTTTTT. It is translated as CASRPGTANTGELFF.

Comments on this clonotype: An end of the junction does not agree with germline; a read error may underlie this. The chain's CDR3 is CASSHPTGTIDF. The DNA of the CDR3 is TGTGCCAGCAGCCATCCGACAGGGACCATCGATTTT. This chain connects TRBV3-1 to TRBJ1-3; 7 bases match TRBD1. Germline V CDR1 and CDR2: LGHDT, YNNKEL (reference sequence). The length of the CDR3 is 12 residues.

This clonotype came up a few times. This may arise from a read error, as a much more abundant clone is one base away. This rearrangement joins TRBV9 to TRBJ2-1, with 9 positions matching TRBD1. The CDR3 runs 14 residues. After removal of 3 bases from V and 12 bases from J, the junction contained 10 bases not matched to a gene. Germline CDR1 SGDLS, CDR2 YYNGEE. The CDR3 loop reads CASSAGTGIDGQFF. In DNA, the CDR3 is TGTGCCAGCAGCGCGGGGACAGGGATCGATGGGCAGTTCTTC.

Concerning this clonotype: A much larger clone differs from this one at a single base, so this may be a read error. J is TRBJ2-5 and V is TRBV20-1, with a weak D call TRBD1 (6 bases). V was clipped by 3 bases and J by 7 bases, with 24 bases between them. Germline V gene sequence: CDR1 DFQATT, CDR2 SNEGSKA (reference sequence). CDR3 length: 16 residues. For the CDR3, the DNA is TGCAGTGCTAGCGATATATCCGGACAGTCCCAAAGGACCCAGTACTTC. Translated, it gives CSASDISGQSQRTQYF.

On this clonotype itself: This may arise from a read error, as a much more abundant clone is one base away. The J gene is TRBJ1-1, the V gene TRBV5-1; no definite D call. Germline CDR1 is SGHRS and CDR2 is YFSETQ. Trimming shortened V by 1 base and J by 6 bases, and 13 bases separated the two germline ends. CDR3 length: 14 amino acids. This CDR3 reads CASSLHSLDAEAFF. CDR3 DNA sequence: TGCGCCAGCAGCTTGCACAGTTTGGACGCTGAAGCTTTCTTT.

This clonotype has ten or more counts. The chain joins TRBV28 to TRBJ1-1, with D perhaps matching TRBD1 (5 bases). The CDR3 runs to 13 residues. Trimming cost V 9 bases and J 8 bases, with 19 bases left between them. Per germline, CDR1 MDHEN and CDR2 SYDVKM. CDR3 sequence (DNA): TGTGCCAGTGCCATAAATCGACAGACAGAAGCTTTCTTT. This sequence encodes CASAINRQTEAFF.

The sample holds many counts of this clonotype. The junction does not match germline at one end; this may be a read error. This chain joins TRBV20-1 and TRBJ1-1, with 9 bases identical to TRBD1. CDR3 length equals 13 residues. Germline V gives CDR1 DFQATT, CDR2 SNEGSKA (reference sequence). The DNA for the CDR3 is TGCAGGGCTACGACAGGGGGAAGGACTGAAGCTTTCTTT. As protein: CRATTGGRTEAFF.

This clonotype was seen repeatedly, ten times or more. The chain is built from TRBV5-4 and TRBJ2-1, with 7 bases aligning to TRBD1. The V and J ends lost 4 bases and 0 bases, in that order; junction bases with no gene match: 7. Germline V lookup: CDR1 SGHNT, CDR2 YYREEE (reference sequence). CDR3 length equals 16 residues. The CDR3 DNA is TGTGCCAGCAGCAAAACAGGGGTTCCCTCCTACAATGAGCAGTTCTTC. Amino acids: CASSKTGVPSYNEQFF.

Many counts were recorded for this clonotype. The chain employs TRBV19 and TRBJ1-5; possibly TRBD1 for D (6 bases). This CDR3 spans 14 amino acids. V was shortened by 5 bases and J by 7 bases, with 15 bases between the two germline ends. The germline gives CDR1 LNHDA, CDR2 SQIVND (reference sequence). CDR3 loop: CASSSRRGRQPQHF. DNA of the CDR3: TGTGCCAGTAGTTCGCGCAGGGGAAGGCAGCCCCAGCATTTT.

This clonotype occurred many times. The chain uses TRBV7-8 and TRBJ1-1; no clear D gene. The CDR3 has 13 amino acids. From germline, CDR1 is SGHVS and CDR2 FQNEAQ. The V end lost 4 bases, the J end lost 1 base, and 7 bases lay between the germline ends. In DNA form, the CDR3 reads TGTGCCAGCAGCTCAATTCCGAACACTGAAGCTTTCTTT. This gives the protein CASSSIPNTEAFF.

This chain connects TRBV7-8 to TRBJ2-3; 8 bases align to TRBD1. Trimming at V came to 5 bases and at J to 1 base, leaving 11 bases not matched to a gene. The germline V gene has CDR1 SGHVS and CDR2 FQNEAQ. The CDR3 sequence is 17 residues long. The CDR3 nucleotides are TGTGCCAGCAGCCCTTATTGGACAGGGAGCGGCACAGATACGCAGTATTTT. It specifies CASSPYWTGSGTDTQYF.

In this sample, this clonotype turned up many times. The chain combines TRBV28 with TRBJ1-5; D remains ambiguous. Germline V CDR1 and CDR2: MDHEN, SYDVKM. V lost 3 bases, J lost 2 bases, and 11 bases lay in between. This CDR3 has 15 amino acids. The CDR3 reads CASSFLPRGNQPQHF. In DNA, the CDR3 is TGTGCCAGCAGTTTCCTCCCGAGGGGCAATCAGCCCCAGCATTTT.

The J gene is TRBJ2-1, the V gene TRBV11-3; 12 nucleotides line up with TRBD2. V was clipped by 1 base and J by 9 bases; unmatched bases: 7. CDR1 and CDR2 (germline): SGHNT, YENEEA. This CDR3 comprises 16 residues. The CDR3 sequence: CASSLGPSGRAGEQFF. DNA of the CDR3: TGTGCCAGCAGCTTAGGGCCTAGCGGGAGGGCGGGTGAGCAGTTCTTC.

This clonotype was counted only a few times. The chain uses TRBV6-2 or TRBV6-3 and TRBJ2-1, with 10 bases lining up with TRBD2. CDR3 length: 16 amino acids. Losses at the gene ends were 2 bases for V and 8 bases for J; bases not matched to a gene: 9. Germline CDR1 reads MNHEY; CDR2 reads SVGEGT. In DNA form, the CDR3 reads TGTGCCAGCAGTTACGGTTCTAGCGGGAGCATATATGAGCAGTTCTTC. Protein product: CASSYGSSGSIYEQFF.

Concerning this clonotype itself: At one boundary the junction diverges from the germline segment, which might be a read error. The chain uses TRBV11-2 and TRBJ1-1; D is undetermined. The CDR3 spans 17 residues. From germline, CDR1 is SGHAT and CDR2 FQNNGV. The DNA for the CDR3 is TGTGCCAGCAGCTTAGTAGGCTGGGCAGAGGAGGTGACCGAAGCTCTCTTT. Encoded protein: CASSLVGWAEEVTEALF.